This T cell receptor (beta chain) is drawn from a study of beta chain features in type 1 diabetes. By way of CD45RO/CCR7/CD25/CD127/CD95/CD27, the CD4+ regulatory, stem cell-like memory, central memory and naive cells were sorted. In the case of this clone: Its antigen is still unknown.

Expressed TCRB transcripts were sequenced because the entire RNA isolate underwent reverse transcription. Regulatory, naive and central memory T cell samples averaged roughly 3.5 million reads. Profiling relied on immunoSEQ multiplex PCR, and the TCRdb table lists in-frame clones only, not all of them. Of about 270,000 clones in the sample, 13% to 15% were seen once. This CDR3 has 17 amino acids. With V trimmed by 4 bases and J by 6 bases, 13 bases remained unmatched. The germline V gene encodes CDR1 SGHDT and CDR2 YYEEEE. Whole-study results and caveats: Researchers cautioned that cDNA sequencing could over-represent cells with high TCR expression. Reduced insertions and increased deletions marked VDJ junctions in type 1 diabetes patients. Type 1 diabetes patients showed a moderate but significant shortening of TCRB CDR3s in all four CD4+ subsets.

The TCR was taken from a man younger than 40 with type 1 diabetes. J is TRBJ2-3 and V is TRBV5-6; 11 bases are a match to TRBD1. The specimen sequenced was naive CD4+ T cells from blood. The CDR3 nucleotides are TGTGCCAGCAGCGGGCGGATGCGGGACAGGGGGTACGATACGCAGTATTTT. Its protein product is CASSGRMRDRGYDTQYF.